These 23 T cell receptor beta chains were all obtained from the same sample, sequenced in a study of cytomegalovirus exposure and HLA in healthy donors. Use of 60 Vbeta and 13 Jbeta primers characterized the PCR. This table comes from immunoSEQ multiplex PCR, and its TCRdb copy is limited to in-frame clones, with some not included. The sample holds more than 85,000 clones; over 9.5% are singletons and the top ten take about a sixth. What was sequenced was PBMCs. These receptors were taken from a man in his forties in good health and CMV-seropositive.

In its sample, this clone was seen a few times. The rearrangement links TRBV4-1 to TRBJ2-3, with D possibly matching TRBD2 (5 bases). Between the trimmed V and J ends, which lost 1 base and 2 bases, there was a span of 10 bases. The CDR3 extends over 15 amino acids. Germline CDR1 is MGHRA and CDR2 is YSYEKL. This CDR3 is CASSQGTVLTDTQYF. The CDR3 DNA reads TGCGCCAGCAGCCAAGGGACTGTTCTCACAGATACGCAGTATTTT.

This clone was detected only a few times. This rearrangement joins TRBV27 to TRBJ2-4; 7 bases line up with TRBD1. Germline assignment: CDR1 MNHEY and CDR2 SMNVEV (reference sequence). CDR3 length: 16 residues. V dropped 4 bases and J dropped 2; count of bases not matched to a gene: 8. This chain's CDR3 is CASSYRVTGPKNIQYF. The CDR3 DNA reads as TGTGCCAGCAGTTACCGAGTGACAGGGCCCAAAAACATTCAGTACTTC.

CDR3 loop: CSAMLAELWYF. CDR3 nucleotides: TGCAGTGCTATGCTAGCGGAGTTGTGGTACTTC. The chain joins TRBV20-1 to TRBJ2-7, with 7 positions matching TRBD2. Germline V gene data show CDR1 as DFQATT and CDR2 as SNEGSKA (reference sequence). V shed 4 bases, J shed 12 bases, and the junction held 9 bases outside the gene matches. This CDR3 is built from 11 residues.

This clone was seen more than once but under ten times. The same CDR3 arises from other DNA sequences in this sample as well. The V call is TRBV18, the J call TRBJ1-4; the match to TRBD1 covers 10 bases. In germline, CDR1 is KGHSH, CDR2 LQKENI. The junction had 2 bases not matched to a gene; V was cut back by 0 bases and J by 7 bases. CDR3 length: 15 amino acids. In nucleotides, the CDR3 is TGTGCCAGCTCACCACCGGGACAGGGGCTTGAAAAACTGTTTTTT. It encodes CASSPPGQGLEKLFF.

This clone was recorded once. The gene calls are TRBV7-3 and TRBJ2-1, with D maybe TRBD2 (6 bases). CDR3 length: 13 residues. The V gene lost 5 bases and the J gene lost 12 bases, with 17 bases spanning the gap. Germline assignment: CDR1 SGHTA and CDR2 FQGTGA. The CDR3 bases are TGTGCCAGCAGCGTACCGGGACTGACGATGCAGTTCTTC. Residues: CASSVPGLTMQFF.

The CDR3 nucleotides read TGTGCCAGCAGCCGCGACTCAACAAGGGGGGAGACCCAGTACTTC. It encodes CASSRDSTRGETQYF. The chain joins TRBV28 to TRBJ2-5, with D maybe TRBD1 (6 bases). Deletions cut 6 bases from V and 5 bases from J, with 19 bases between. There are 15 residues in the CDR3. Germline CDR1 reads MDHEN; CDR2 reads SYDVKM.

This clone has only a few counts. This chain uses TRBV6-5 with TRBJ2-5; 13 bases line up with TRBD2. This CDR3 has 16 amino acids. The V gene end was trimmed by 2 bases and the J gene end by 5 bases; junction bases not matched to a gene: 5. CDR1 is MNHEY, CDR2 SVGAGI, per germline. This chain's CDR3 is CASSYTSGRAGETQYF. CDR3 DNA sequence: TGTGCCAGCAGTTACACTAGCGGGAGGGCCGGGGAGACCCAGTACTTC.

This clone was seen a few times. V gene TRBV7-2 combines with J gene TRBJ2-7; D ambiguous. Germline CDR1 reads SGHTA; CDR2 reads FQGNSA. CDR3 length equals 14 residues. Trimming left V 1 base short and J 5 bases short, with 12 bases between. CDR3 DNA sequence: TGTGCCAGCAGCTTAGACGTGAGCCTCAACGAGCAGTACTTC. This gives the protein CASSLDVSLNEQYF.

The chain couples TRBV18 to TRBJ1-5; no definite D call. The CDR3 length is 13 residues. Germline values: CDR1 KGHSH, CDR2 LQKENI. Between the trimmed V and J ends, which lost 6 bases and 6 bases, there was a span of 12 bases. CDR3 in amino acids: CASSPGSAQPQHF. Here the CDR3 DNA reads TGTGCCAGCTCCCCCGGGAGTGCTCAGCCCCAGCATTTT.

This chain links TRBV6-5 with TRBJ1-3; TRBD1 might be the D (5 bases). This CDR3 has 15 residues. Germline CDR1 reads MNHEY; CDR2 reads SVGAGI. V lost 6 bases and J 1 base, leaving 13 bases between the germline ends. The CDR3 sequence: CASRFTGVSGNTIYF. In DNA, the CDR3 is TGTGCCAGCAGATTCACAGGCGTATCTGGAAACACCATATATTTT.

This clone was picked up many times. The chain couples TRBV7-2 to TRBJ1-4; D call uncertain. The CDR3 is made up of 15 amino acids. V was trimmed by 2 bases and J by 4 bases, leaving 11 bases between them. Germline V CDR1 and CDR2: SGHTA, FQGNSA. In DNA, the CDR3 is TGTGCCAGCAGCTTATATCTAGGGAGTAATGAAAAACTGTTTTTT. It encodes CASSLYLGSNEKLFF.

In nucleotides, the CDR3 is TGCGCCAGCAGCCCCGAGGGCCTGGGTCAGCCCCAGCATTTT. It codes for CASSPEGLGQPQHF. This chain connects TRBV4-1 to TRBJ1-5, with D uncertain. CDR3 length: 14 residues. The V end was cut by 4 bases, the J end by 6 bases, with 13 bases between. The germline CDR1 and CDR2 sequences are MGHRA and YSYEKL.

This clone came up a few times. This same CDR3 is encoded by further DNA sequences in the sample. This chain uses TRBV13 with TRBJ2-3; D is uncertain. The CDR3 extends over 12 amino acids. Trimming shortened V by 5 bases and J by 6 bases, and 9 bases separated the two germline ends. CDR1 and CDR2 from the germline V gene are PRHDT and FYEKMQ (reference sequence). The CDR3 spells CASSPPRDTQYF. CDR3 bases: TGTGCCAGCAGCCCACCACGGGATACGCAGTATTTT. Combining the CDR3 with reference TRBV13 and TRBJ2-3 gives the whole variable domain AAGVIQSPRHLIKEKRETATLKCYPIPRHDTVYWYQQGPGQDPQFLISFYEKMQSDKGSIPDRFSAQQFSDYHSELNMSSLELGDSALYFCASSPPRDTQYFGPGTRLTVL.

DNA of the CDR3: TGCGCCAGCAGCTTCCTAGCGGACTCCTACAATGAGCAGTTCTTC. Translated: CASSFLADSYNEQFF. The chain recombines TRBV5-1 with TRBJ2-1, with 7 nucleotides matching TRBD2. This CDR3 contains 15 residues. Unmatched junction bases numbered 2, after V lost 2 bases and J lost 0 bases. The germline CDR1 and CDR2 sequences are SGHRS and YFSETQ.

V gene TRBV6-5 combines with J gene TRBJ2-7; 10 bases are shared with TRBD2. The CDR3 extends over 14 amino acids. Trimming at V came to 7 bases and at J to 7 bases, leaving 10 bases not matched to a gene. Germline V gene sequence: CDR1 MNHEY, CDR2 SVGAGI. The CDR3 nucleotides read TGTGCCAGCAAGGCTAGCGGGAGTGTAGGGGAGCAGTACTTC. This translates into CASKASGSVGEQYF.

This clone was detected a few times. In DNA, the CDR3 is TGTGCCAGCAGCCCGCGGGAAGGGCGCCAGTACTTC. This translates into CASSPREGRQYF. This chain links TRBV7-2 with TRBJ2-5; weak D call: TRBD2 (6 bases). There are 12 residues in the CDR3. V was trimmed by 5 bases and J by 10 bases, leaving 14 bases between them. Germline CDR1 reads SGHTA; CDR2 reads FQGNSA.

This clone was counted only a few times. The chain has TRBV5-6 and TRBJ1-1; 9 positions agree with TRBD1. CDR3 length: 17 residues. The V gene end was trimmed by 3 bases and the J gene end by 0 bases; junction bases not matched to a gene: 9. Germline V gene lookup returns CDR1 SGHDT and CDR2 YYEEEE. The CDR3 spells CASSSPRDRALNTEAFF. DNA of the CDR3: TGTGCCAGCAGCTCGCCCCGGGACAGGGCATTGAACACTGAAGCTTTCTTT.

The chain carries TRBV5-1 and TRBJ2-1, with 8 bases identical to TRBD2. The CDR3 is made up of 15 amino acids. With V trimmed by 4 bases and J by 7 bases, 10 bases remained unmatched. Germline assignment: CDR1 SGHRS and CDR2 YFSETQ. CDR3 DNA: TGCGCCAGCAGCCTGGACCAGCGGGAGAGGAATGAGCAGTTCTTC. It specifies CASSLDQRERNEQFF.

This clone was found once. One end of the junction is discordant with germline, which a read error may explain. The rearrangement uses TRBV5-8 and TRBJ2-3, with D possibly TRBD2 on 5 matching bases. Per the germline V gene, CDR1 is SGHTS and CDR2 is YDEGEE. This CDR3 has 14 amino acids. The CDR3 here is CASSDGDSTDTQYF. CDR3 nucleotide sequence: TGTGCGAGCAGCGACGGGGATAGCACAGATACGCAGTATTTT.

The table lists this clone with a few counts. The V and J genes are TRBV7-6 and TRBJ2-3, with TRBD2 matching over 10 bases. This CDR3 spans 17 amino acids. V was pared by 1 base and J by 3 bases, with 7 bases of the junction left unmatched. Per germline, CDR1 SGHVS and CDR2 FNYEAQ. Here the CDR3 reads CASSLGSAGGPTDTQYF. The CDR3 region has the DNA TGTGCCAGCAGCTTAGGGTCAGCGGGAGGGCCAACAGATACGCAGTATTTT.

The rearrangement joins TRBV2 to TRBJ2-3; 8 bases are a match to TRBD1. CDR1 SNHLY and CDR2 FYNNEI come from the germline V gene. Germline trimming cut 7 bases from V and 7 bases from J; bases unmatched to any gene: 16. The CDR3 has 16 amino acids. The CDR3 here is CASNSGWTGWINTQYF. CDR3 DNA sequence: TGTGCCAGCAACTCTGGCTGGACAGGGTGGATTAATACGCAGTATTTT. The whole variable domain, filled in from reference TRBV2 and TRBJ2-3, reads EPEVTQTPSHQVTQMGQEVILRCVPISNHLYFYWYRQILGQKVEFLVSFYNNEISEKSEIFDDQFSVERPDGSNFTLKIRSTKLEDSAMYFCASNSGWTGWINTQYFGPGTRLTVL.

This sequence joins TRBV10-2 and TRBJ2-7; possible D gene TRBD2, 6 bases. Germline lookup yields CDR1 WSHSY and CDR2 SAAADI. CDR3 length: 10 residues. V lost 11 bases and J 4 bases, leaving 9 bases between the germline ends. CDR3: CAAAGYEQYF. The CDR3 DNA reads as TGCGCCGCCGCGGGATACGAGCAGTACTTC.

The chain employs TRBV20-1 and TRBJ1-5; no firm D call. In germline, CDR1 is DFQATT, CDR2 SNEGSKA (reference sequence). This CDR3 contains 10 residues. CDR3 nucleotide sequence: TGCAGGGGAGGCAATCAGCCCCAGCATTTT. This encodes CRGGNQPQHF.